These T cell receptor beta chains were read from a single sample in a study of molecular identifiers for immune sequencing clone quantification. TCRdb processed the PCR reads anew with MiXCR; each CDR3 protein has one entry. The sample records just under 650,000 distinct CDR3 sequences, about 20% being singletons. The material sequenced was naive CD8+ T cells from blood, with Jurkat cell RNA spiked in. Every receptor here comes from a human donor in good health. Some libraries in this study had Jurkat cell RNA spiked in. The CDR3 runs from the conserved cysteine through the conserved F or W. D genes are given only for firm matches. Size is omitted from some rows. Given values are once, few, many or a class for expanded clones.

clone_size: many; d_call: -; v_call: TRBV20-1; j_call: TRBJ1-5; cdr3_aa: CSARGARHGNQPQHF; cdr3_nt: TGCAGTGCTAGAGGGGCCAGGCACGGCAATCAGCCCCAGCATTTT
clone_size: few; d_call: -; v_call: TRBV4-1; j_call: TRBJ2-2; cdr3_aa: CASSHISGTGLAGELFF; cdr3_nt: TGCGCCAGCAGCCATATCTCCGGAACAGGGCTCGCCGGGGAGCTGTTTTTT
clone_size: many; d_call: TRBD2; v_call: TRBV6-5; j_call: TRBJ2-1; cdr3_aa: CASSYSIVSGSYDEQFF; cdr3_nt: TGTGCCAGCAGTTACTCGATTGTTAGCGGGAGTTATGATGAGCAGTTCTTC
clone_size: many; d_call: -; v_call: TRBV7-6; j_call: TRBJ2-5; cdr3_aa: CASSLYRQLQETQYF; cdr3_nt: TGTGCCAGCAGCTTGTATAGACAGCTTCAAGAGACCCAGTACTTC
clone_size: many; d_call: -; v_call: TRBV3-1; j_call: TRBJ1-6; cdr3_aa: CASSQGMRSGTGSPLHF; cdr3_nt: TGTGCCAGCAGCCAAGGAATGAGGTCGGGGACTGGTTCACCCCTCCACTTT
clone_size: many; d_call: TRBD1; v_call: TRBV7-2; j_call: TRBJ2-1; cdr3_aa: CASSPGTRDSGFNEQFF; cdr3_nt: TGTGCCAGCAGCCCTGGAACCCGGGACAGCGGATTCAATGAGCAGTTCTTC
clone_size: -; d_call: TRBD1; v_call: TRBV10-3; j_call: TRBJ2-7; cdr3_aa: CAISEATPGQGDEQYF; cdr3_nt: TGTGCCATCAGTGAGGCGACCCCGGGACAGGGGGACGAGCAGTACTTC
clone_size: many; d_call: TRBD1; v_call: TRBV28; j_call: TRBJ2-7; cdr3_aa: CASSLFGQAYEQYF; cdr3_nt: TGTGCCAGCAGTTTATTCGGACAGGCCTACGAGCAGTACTTC
clone_size: many; d_call: -; v_call: TRBV30; j_call: TRBJ2-7; cdr3_aa: CALRDGSYEQYF; cdr3_nt: TGTGCCCTAAGGGACGGCTCCTACGAGCAGTACTTC
clone_size: many; d_call: -; v_call: TRBV5-1; j_call: TRBJ2-2; cdr3_aa: CASSLGGVNTGELFF; cdr3_nt: TGCGCCAGCAGCTTAGGAGGGGTGAACACCGGGGAGCTGTTTTTT
clone_size: many; d_call: -; v_call: TRBV5-1; j_call: TRBJ2-3; cdr3_aa: CASSRTDARLTDTQYF; cdr3_nt: TGCGCCAGCAGCCGGACTGACGCGAGGCTCACAGATACGCAGTATTTT
clone_size: few; d_call: TRBD2; v_call: TRBV19; j_call: TRBJ2-1; cdr3_aa: CASSIGGGGEYNEQFF; cdr3_nt: TGTGCCAGTAGTATCGGGGGGGGGGGAGAGTACAATGAGCAGTTCTTC
clone_size: few; d_call: -; v_call: TRBV19; j_call: TRBJ1-1; cdr3_aa: CASTVRNTEAFF; cdr3_nt: TGTGCCAGTACTGTCAGAAACACTGAAGCTTTCTTT
clone_size: few; d_call: -; v_call: TRBV4-3; j_call: TRBJ2-7; cdr3_aa: CASSQSRAALYEQYF; cdr3_nt: TGCGCCAGCAGCCAATCAAGGGCCGCTCTCTACGAGCAGTACTTC
clone_size: -; d_call: TRBD2; v_call: TRBV20-1; j_call: TRBJ2-1; cdr3_aa: CSARGEASGRPGGEQLF; cdr3_nt: TGCAGTGCTAGAGGGGAGGCTAGCGGGAGGCCCGGGGGTGAGCAGCTCTTC
clone_size: many; d_call: -; v_call: TRBV7-2; j_call: TRBJ1-2; cdr3_aa: CASSLWPGNYGYTF; cdr3_nt: TGTGCCAGCAGCTTATGGCCAGGGAACTATGGCTACACCTTC
clone_size: many; d_call: -; v_call: TRBV12-3/TRBV12-4; j_call: TRBJ2-7; cdr3_aa: CASSLADREQYF; cdr3_nt: TGTGCCAGCAGTTTAGCGGATCGGGAGCAGTACTTC
clone_size: few; d_call: -; v_call: TRBV3-1; j_call: TRBJ2-1; cdr3_aa: CASSQVGLVSANEQFF; cdr3_nt: TGTGCCAGCAGCCAAGTAGGACTGGTATCTGCCAATGAGCAGTTCTTC
clone_size: many; d_call: -; v_call: TRBV11-2; j_call: TRBJ1-6; cdr3_aa: CASSLTWAQVQGWNSPLHF; cdr3_nt: TGTGCCAGCAGCTTAACGTGGGCGCAGGTTCAGGGGTGGAATTCACCCCTCCACTTT
clone_size: -; d_call: TRBD1; v_call: TRBV12-3/TRBV12-4; j_call: TRBJ1-5; cdr3_aa: CASSPRGQGAYQPQHF; cdr3_nt: TGTGCCAGCAGTCCGCGGGGACAGGGGGCCTATCAGCCCCAGCATTTT
clone_size: few; d_call: -; v_call: TRBV6-2/TRBV6-3; j_call: TRBJ2-1; cdr3_aa: CASNPAGDSYNEQFF; cdr3_nt: TGTGCCAGCAACCCGGCTGGTGATTCCTACAATGAGCAGTTCTTC
clone_size: many; d_call: TRBD2; v_call: TRBV9; j_call: TRBJ2-6; cdr3_aa: CASSVNPGLAGPGANVLTF; cdr3_nt: TGTGCCAGCAGCGTAAACCCCGGACTAGCGGGTCCCGGGGCCAACGTCCTGACTTTC
clone_size: many; d_call: -; v_call: TRBV7-9; j_call: TRBJ1-1; cdr3_aa: CASSNNAGAEAFF; cdr3_nt: TGTGCCAGCAGCAATAACGCAGGGGCAGAAGCTTTCTTT
clone_size: many; d_call: -; v_call: TRBV12-3/TRBV12-4; j_call: TRBJ2-3; cdr3_aa: CASSLASAVGLTFTDTQYF; cdr3_nt: TGTGCCAGCAGTTTAGCTTCGGCGGTGGGTCTTACCTTCACAGATACGCAGTATTTT
clone_size: many; d_call: -; v_call: TRBV27; j_call: TRBJ2-3; cdr3_aa: CASSPGPFPDTQYF; cdr3_nt: TGTGCCAGCAGTCCGGGACCTTTCCCAGATACGCAGTATTTT
clone_size: many; d_call: -; v_call: TRBV6-2/TRBV6-3; j_call: TRBJ2-4; cdr3_aa: CASSYDPWMAKNIQYF; cdr3_nt: TGTGCCAGCAGTTACGATCCGTGGATGGCCAAAAACATTCAGTACTTC
clone_size: many; d_call: -; v_call: TRBV12-3/TRBV12-4; j_call: TRBJ2-7; cdr3_aa: CASSFGSPYEQYF; cdr3_nt: TGTGCCAGCAGTTTTGGCAGTCCCTACGAGCAGTACTTC
clone_size: few; d_call: TRBD1; v_call: TRBV7-9; j_call: TRBJ2-5; cdr3_aa: CASSPWGQGDTQYF; cdr3_nt: TGTGCCAGCAGCCCTTGGGGACAGGGGGATACCCAGTACTTC